The entry that follows covers one T cell receptor beta chain sequence. As yet, its antigen is unknown. This sample is drawn from a study of identical twins. Study-level findings and limits: The study based its conclusions on cross-sectional statistical analysis and did not follow the same donors. In zero-insertion analyses, partial confounding could arise from invariant MAIT and iNKT cells.

Template switching added a universal primer site; cDNA carried unique molecular identifiers. TCRdb used MiXCR to reprocess the 5' RACE reads, holding one entry per CDR3 protein. The sample has hundreds of thousands of distinct CDR3 sequences; more than 6.5% are singletons. Only healthy Caucasians were included as donors. The V gene's germline CDR1 is MNHEY and CDR2 SMNVEV (reference sequence). This CDR3 is built from 13 residues. Trimming took 6 bases from V and 1 from J, leaving 8 bases between them. These data also featured in a second study, about yellow fever vaccine responses in identical twins.

The TCR comes from a woman in her late teens or twenties in good health. Sequencing was done on a sample of memory (CD45RO+) T cells sorted from blood. The V and J genes are TRBV27 and TRBJ2-3; D gene uncertain. The CDR3: CASRVQGTDTQYF. Written as DNA, the CDR3 is TGTGCCAGCAGGGTGCAGGGCACAGATACGCAGTATTTT.